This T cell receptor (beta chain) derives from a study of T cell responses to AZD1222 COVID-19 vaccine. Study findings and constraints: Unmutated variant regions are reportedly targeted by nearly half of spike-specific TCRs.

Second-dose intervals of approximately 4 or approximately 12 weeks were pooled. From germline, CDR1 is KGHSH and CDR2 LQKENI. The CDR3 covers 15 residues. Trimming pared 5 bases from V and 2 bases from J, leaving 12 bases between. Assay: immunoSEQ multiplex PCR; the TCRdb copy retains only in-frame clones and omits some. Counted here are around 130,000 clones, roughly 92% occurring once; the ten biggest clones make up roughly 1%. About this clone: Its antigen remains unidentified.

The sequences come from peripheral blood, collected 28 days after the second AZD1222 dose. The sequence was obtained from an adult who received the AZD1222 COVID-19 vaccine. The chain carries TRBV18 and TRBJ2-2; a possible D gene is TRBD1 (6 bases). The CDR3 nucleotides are TGTGCCAGCTCATCCGACAGGCTAAACACCGGGGAGCTGTTTTTT. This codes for CASSSDRLNTGELFF. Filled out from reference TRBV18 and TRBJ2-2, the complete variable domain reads NAGVMQNPRHLVRRRGQEARLRCSPMKGHSHVYWYRQLPEEGLKFMVYLQKENIIDESGMPKERFSAEFPKEGPSILRIQQVVRGDSAAYFCASSSDRLNTGELFFGEGSRLTVL.